The entry below gives a single T cell receptor beta chain sequence along with its context. Its antigen is as yet unknown. This record comes from a study of vaccination and CD4 T cells after COVID-19. Turning to the study itself: Post-COVID draws came a median approximately 100 days after diagnosis (range 35 to 161). Overlapping peptides covering the spike proteins of SARS-CoV-2, HCoV-NL63, HCoV-OC43 and HCoV-229E were added to stimulate cells. Cultures that served as controls received a CEFX pool, an HIV-1 Nef pool, or no peptide.

The CDR3 has 15 amino acids. The ends were cut back, 7 bases at V and 0 bases at J, with 12 bases in the middle. The germline gives CDR1 MDHEN, CDR2 SYDVKM. Study-wide findings and caveats: Within convalescent individuals, 304 out of 307 vaccine-specific clones proved to be spike mono-reactive.

CD4+ T cells that had been cultured provided DNA sequenced with the Oncomine TCR Beta short-read assay. TCRdb re-called the PCR reads through MiXCR, storing one row per CDR3 protein. The table lists tens of thousands of distinct CDR3 sequences, around two fifths of them singletons, with 7.5% to 10% in the top ten. Time point indicated: late sampling 161 to 241 days after vaccination in a few convalescent patients. Treatment meaning: approximately nine-day PBMC culture with coronavirus spike peptide pools or control peptides (ViraFEST assay). The TCR originated in a human donor who had recovered from COVID-19. Sequenced material: CD4+ T cells from blood, cultured in vitro, taken about 7 months after SARS-CoV-2 vaccination. V is TRBV28 and J is TRBJ2-2, with a tentative D call TRBD1 (5 bases). The CDR3 protein is CASTLRTPNTGELFF. Here the CDR3 DNA reads TGTGCCAGCACACTCAGGACACCGAACACCGGGGAGCTGTTTTTT.